This is a list of T cell receptor beta chains from one sample in a study of cytotoxic CD8 clonotypes in ibrutinib-treated CLL. Repertoires were generated with immunoSEQ multiplex PCR, while TCRdb's copy carries only in-frame clones and drops some. The table lists 130,000 or so clones, approximately 75% of them singletons, with about 29% in the top ten. The sequenced sample was PBMCs, obtained after 12 months of ibrutinib treatment. These receptors were taken from a human donor with chronic lymphocytic leukemia. Both conserved end residues are part of each CDR3. A D gene is named only where the DNA matches it firmly. Not all rows give a size; the values are once, few, many and, for expanded clones, a class.

clone size,D gene,CDR3 length,V gene,J gene,CDR3 protein,CDR3 DNA
-,TRBD2,16,TRBV6-5,TRBJ2-7,CASSYASTGTSGEQYF,TGTGCCAGCAGTTACGCCTCCACCGGGACTAGCGGCGAGCAGTACTTC
-,-,13,TRBV27,TRBJ1-6,CASSWTDNSPLHF,TGTGCCAGCAGTTGGACGGATAATTCACCCCTCCACTTT
-,-,15,TRBV5-1,TRBJ2-5,CASSGAPGIQETQYF,TGCGCCAGCAGCGGGGCGCCGGGGATACAAGAGACCCAGTACTTC
-,TRBD1,15,TRBV7-9,TRBJ2-7,CASDSGGQGFYEQYF,TGTGCCAGCGACTCCGGCGGACAGGGGTTTTACGAGCAGTACTTC
many,-,12,TRBV6-6,TRBJ1-2,CASSYSAGTYTF,TGTGCCAGCAGTTACTCAGCGGGGACCTACACCTTC
-,TRBD1,18,TRBV27,TRBJ2-6,CASSLSGQGAVGANVLTF,TGTGCCAGCAGTTTGTCGGGGCAGGGGGCTGTTGGGGCCAACGTCCTGACTTTC
-,-,12,TRBV10-2,TRBJ2-7,CASRGQPYEQYF,TGCGCCAGCCGGGGACAACCCTACGAGCAGTACTTC
few,-,12,TRBV9,TRBJ1-1,CASSVVRTEAFF,TGTGCCAGCAGCGTAGTGAGGACTGAAGCTTTCTTT
-,-,13,TRBV28,TRBJ2-4,CASIEGAKNIQYF,TGTGCCAGCATCGAGGGAGCCAAAAACATTCAGTACTTC
-,-,16,TRBV18,TRBJ1-1,CASSPPNLAMNTEAFF,TGTGCCAGCTCACCACCTAATCTGGCTATGAACACTGAAGCTTTCTTT
once,-,15,TRBV14,TRBJ2-1,CASSKGYYSYNEQFF,TGTGCCAGCAGCAAGGGGTACTACTCCTACAATGAGCAGTTCTTC
-,TRBD2,17,TRBV4-2,TRBJ2-3,CASSPGGSGGARDTQYF,TGTGCCAGCAGCCCTGGAGGAAGCGGGGGGGCAAGAGATACGCAGTATTTT
-,-,16,TRBV6-5,TRBJ2-1,CASSYGTPMPYNEQFF,TGTGCCAGCAGTTACGGGACTCCCATGCCCTACAATGAGCAGTTCTTC
-,-,16,TRBV10-2,TRBJ2-7,CASSESWASLSYEQYF,TGCGCCAGCAGTGAGTCGTGGGCAAGCCTCTCCTACGAGCAGTACTTC
-,TRBD2,13,TRBV28,TRBJ2-7,CASSLAGGSIQYF,TGTGCCAGCAGTTTAGCGGGAGGGTCAATCCAGTACTTC
-,-,15,TRBV19,TRBJ2-7,CASSWIVGSSYEQYF,TGTGCCAGTAGTTGGATCGTTGGTAGCTCCTACGAGCAGTACTTC
-,-,12,TRBV19,TRBJ1-2,CASSIPIRGYTF,TGTGCCAGTAGTATCCCGATCCGTGGCTACACCTTC
once,-,16,TRBV5-6,TRBJ2-7,CASSSSPETATYEQYF,TGTGCCAGCAGCTCCTCCCCGGAGACTGCCACCTACGAGCAGTACTTC
-,TRBD1,13,TRBV19,TRBJ2-7,CASSRQGQYEQYF,TGTGCCAGTAGTAGACAGGGGCAATACGAGCAGTACTTC
-,TRBD2,15,TRBV14,TRBJ2-1,CASSRTSGMVGEQFF,TGTGCCAGCAGCCGGACTAGCGGGATGGTAGGTGAGCAGTTCTTC
-,-,14,TRBV5-1,TRBJ2-2,CASSGGSNTGELFF,TGCGCCAGCAGCGGGGGCTCGAACACCGGGGAGCTGTTTTTT
-,-,15,TRBV27,TRBJ2-3,CASSPWILSTDTQYF,TGTGCCAGCAGTCCCTGGATCTTATCGACAGATACGCAGTATTTT
few,TRBD1,15,TRBV6-1,TRBJ1-2,CASIELYRGPYGYTF,TGTGCCAGCATTGAACTATACAGGGGGCCCTATGGCTACACCTTC
-,TRBD2,15,TRBV10-3,TRBJ2-7,CASGGLAGPTGEQYF,TGTGCCAGCGGTGGACTAGCGGGCCCCACGGGCGAGCAGTACTTC
few,TRBD1,14,TRBV7-2,TRBJ1-4,CASSFGQGGGKLFF,TGTGCCAGCAGCTTTGGGCAGGGGGGCGGAAAACTGTTTTTT
-,-,13,TRBV7-3,TRBJ1-1,CASSFRVNTEAFF,TGTGCCAGCAGCTTTAGAGTGAACACTGAAGCTTTCTTT
once,-,15,TRBV5-1,TRBJ1-2,CASRTGHPLNYGYTF,TGCGCCAGCAGGACGGGACATCCTTTGAACTATGGCTACACCTTC
-,-,14,TRBV28,TRBJ2-7,CASTLSGGPYEQYF,TGTGCCAGCACCCTCTCGGGCGGGCCCTACGAGCAGTACTTC
-,-,16,TRBV18,TRBJ2-2,CASSFEEGASTGELFF,TGTGCCAGCTCCTTCGAGGAGGGGGCGTCGACCGGGGAGCTGTTTTTT
-,TRBD2,16,TRBV5-1,TRBJ2-5,CASSRTSGGAGETQYF,TGCGCCAGCAGCAGGACTAGCGGGGGGGCCGGGGAGACCCAGTACTTC
few,-,12,TRBV2,TRBJ2-7,CASLGDSYEQYF,TGTGCCAGCCTCGGAGACTCCTACGAGCAGTACTTC
-,-,14,TRBV9,TRBJ1-3,CASSVEGPGNTIYF,TGTGCCAGCAGCGTAGAGGGGCCTGGAAACACCATATATTTT
-,-,15,TRBV30,TRBJ2-2,CAWEQDSVQSGELFF,TGTGCCTGGGAACAGGATTCTGTCCAATCCGGGGAGCTGTTTTTT
-,-,11,TRBV18,TRBJ2-3,CASSPQTTQYF,TGTGCCAGCTCACCTCAGACTACGCAGTATTTT
-,-,13,TRBV13,TRBJ1-3,CASSLVAGNTIYF,TGTGCCAGCAGCCTAGTCGCCGGAAACACCATATATTTT
-,-,17,TRBV15,TRBJ2-1,CATSTRDGSLGYNEQFF,TGTGCCACCAGCACGAGAGATGGGAGCCTGGGCTACAATGAGCAGTTCTTC
-,TRBD2,14,TRBV28,TRBJ2-3,CASSISGGTDTQYF,TGTGCCAGCAGTATTAGCGGGGGCACAGATACGCAGTATTTT
-,-,14,TRBV11-3,TRBJ1-2,CASSLDRLNYGYTF,TGTGCCAGCAGCTTAGATCGGCTTAACTATGGCTACACCTTC
-,TRBD2,16,TRBV7-8,TRBJ2-1,CASSLDESGGKSEQFF,TGTGCCAGCAGCTTAGATGAGTCGGGGGGTAAGTCTGAGCAGTTCTTC
-,-,14,TRBV19,TRBJ2-1,CASSWGQDYNEQFF,TGTGCCAGTAGTTGGGGACAAGACTACAATGAGCAGTTCTTC
-,-,13,TRBV14,TRBJ1-1,CASSQTETGLAFF,TGTGCCAGCAGCCAAACAGAGACGGGACTAGCTTTCTTT
-,-,14,TRBV7-2,TRBJ2-7,CASSEQGLSYEQYF,TGTGCCAGCAGCGAGCAGGGGCTCTCCTACGAGCAGTACTTC
-,TRBD2,16,TRBV4-1,TRBJ2-1,CASSQGLAGIYNEQFF,TGCGCCAGCAGCCAAGGACTAGCGGGAATCTACAATGAGCAGTTCTTC
once,-,12,TRBV19,TRBJ1-5,CASRMLGWPQHF,TGTGCCAGTAGGATGCTGGGTTGGCCCCAGCATTTT
once,TRBD2,14,TRBV7-2,TRBJ2-3,CASNRGRGTDTQYF,TGTGCCAGCAACCGCGGGAGGGGCACAGATACGCAGTATTTT
-,-,12,TRBV7-2,TRBJ1-1,CASSLDMAEAFF,TGTGCCAGCAGCTTAGATATGGCTGAAGCTTTCTTT
-,-,14,TRBV5-1,TRBJ2-7,CASSLGLLSYEQYF,TGCGCCAGCAGCTTAGGACTCCTCTCCTACGAGCAGTACTTC
few,-,15,TRBV19,TRBJ1-5,CASSEWAFSGQPQHF,TGTGCCAGTAGTGAGTGGGCATTCTCGGGGCAGCCCCAGCATTTT
-,-,14,TRBV18,TRBJ1-2,CASSPPGDPMGYTF,TGTGCCAGCTCTCCTCCGGGAGACCCTATGGGCTACACCTTC